The 21 T cell receptor beta chains reported below all come from one sample, sequenced in a study of technical replicates of blood from a few donors. Here immunoSEQ multiplex PCR was the method, and the copy in TCRdb shows in-frame clones only, minus some. The table records about 68,000 clones, nearly 98% of them present only once. The sequenced sample consisted of T cells isolated from PBMCs. The receptor source for this set is a human donor in good health.

The CDR3 DNA is TGTGCCAGCAGCCCCCTAGCAGAGAACACCGGGGAGCTGTTTTTT. It is translated as CASSPLAENTGELFF. The chain uses TRBV6-5 and TRBJ2-2; tentatively, D is TRBD2 (5 bases). This CDR3 region has 15 residues. Trimming removed 6 bases from V and 1 base from J, with 12 bases in between. Per the germline V gene, CDR1 is MNHEY and CDR2 is SVGAGI.

The V gene is TRBV2, the J gene TRBJ1-5; maybe TRBD1 (5 bases). This CDR3 is built from 13 residues. Germline V gene lookup returns CDR1 SNHLY and CDR2 FYNNEI. V was cut by 7 bases and J by 4 bases, with 11 bases left in between. CDR3 region: CASNTGPNQPQHF. CDR3 nucleotide sequence: TGTGCCAGCAATACAGGACCTAATCAGCCCCAGCATTTT.

The chain joins TRBV6-5 to TRBJ2-7; the match to TRBD1 covers 8 bases. V was pared by 2 bases and J by 1 base, with 4 bases of the junction left unmatched. The CDR3 loop spans 15 amino acids. The germline V gene encodes CDR1 MNHEY and CDR2 SVGAGI. In nucleotides, the CDR3 is TGTGCCAGCAGTTACGCGGGGACAGGATCCTACGAGCAGTACTTC. It codes for CASSYAGTGSYEQYF.

The genes are TRBV30 and TRBJ2-5; 8 bases agree with TRBD1. Germline CDR1 is GTSNPN and CDR2 is SVGIG (reference sequence). The CDR3 spans 13 residues. The junction had 3 bases not matched to a gene; V was cut back by 1 base and J by 5 bases. CDR3 bases: TGTGCCTGGAGTGGGACAGGGCTGGAGACCCAGTACTTC. Protein sequence: CAWSGTGLETQYF.

The count of this clone is one. The chain has TRBV28 and TRBJ2-7; weak D call: TRBD2 (6 bases). CDR3 size: 13 residues. V was pared by 7 bases and J by 3 bases, with 13 bases between. Germline lookup yields CDR1 MDHEN and CDR2 SYDVKM. Here the CDR3 DNA reads TGTGCCAGCACCGTGATGACTAGCTACGAGCAGTACTTC. Encoded protein: CASTVMTSYEQYF.

The chain links TRBV5-5 to TRBJ2-5; D is unresolved. From germline, CDR1 is SGHKS and CDR2 YYEKEE (reference sequence). V gave up 3 bases and J gave up 5 bases, with 17 bases separating them. CDR3 length equals 15 residues. As DNA, the CDR3 is TGTGCCAGCAGCTGGGCCCTATTTGGTGGGGAGACCCAGTACTTC. Its translation is CASSWALFGGETQYF.

The chain has TRBV5-4 and TRBJ2-5; 7 bases are shared with TRBD2. Germline lookup yields CDR1 SGHNT and CDR2 YYREEE (reference sequence). The V segment lost 4 bases and the J segment 2 bases; nucleotides outside the gene matches: 2. The CDR3 sequence is 13 residues long. This CDR3 reads CASSRTRQETQYF. The CDR3, as DNA: TGTGCCAGCAGCAGGACTAGACAAGAGACCCAGTACTTC.

V gene TRBV5-1 combines with J gene TRBJ2-1; no definite D call. The CDR3 runs to 14 residues. Per germline, CDR1 SGHRS and CDR2 YFSETQ. V was shortened by 0 bases and J by 1 base, with 5 bases between the two germline ends. As DNA, the CDR3 is TGCGCCAGCAGCTTGGGCCGGTCCTACAATGAGCAGTTCTTC. Translation gives CASSLGRSYNEQFF.

The chain employs TRBV5-4 and TRBJ2-1; 11 nucleotides agree with TRBD2. The CDR3 is 16 residues long. The ends lost 1 base at V and 6 bases at J; junction bases unmatched: 6. Germline V gene sequence: CDR1 SGHNT, CDR2 YYREEE (reference sequence). The CDR3 sequence is CASSLIAGGLRNEQFF. DNA for the CDR3: TGTGCCAGCAGCTTGATAGCGGGAGGGCTTCGCAATGAGCAGTTCTTC.

The CDR3 nucleotides read TGTGCCAGCAGTGAACATGGTCCTATCTACGAGCAGTACTTC. Protein sequence: CASSEHGPIYEQYF. This chain links TRBV6-1 with TRBJ2-7; D gene unclear. From germline, CDR1 is MNHNS and CDR2 SASEGT. CDR3 length: 14 residues. Trimming took off 2 bases at V and 3 bases at J, with 11 bases between the two ends.

The rearrangement links TRBV27 to TRBJ2-1; 8 bases line up with TRBD2. The length of the CDR3 is 14 residues. The germline CDR1 and CDR2 sequences are MNHEY and SMNVEV (reference sequence). V trimming: 2 bases; J trimming: 4 bases; junction bases outside the gene matches: 1. This CDR3 reads CASSLSGSYNEQFF. CDR3 nucleotides: TGTGCCAGCAGTTTAAGCGGGAGTTACAATGAGCAGTTCTTC.

The chain recombines TRBV7-9 with TRBJ2-5, with 14 bases identical to TRBD2. V was pared by 4 bases and J by 5 bases, with 9 bases of the junction left unmatched. The germline gives CDR1 SEHNR, CDR2 FQNEAQ (reference sequence). This CDR3 has 17 amino acids. The CDR3, as DNA: TGTGCCAGCAGCTGGGGACTAGCGGGAGTCCGGGGGGAGACCCAGTACTTC. This translates into CASSWGLAGVRGETQYF.

The genes are TRBV25-1 and TRBJ1-1; 9 nucleotides agree with TRBD1. Germline V gene data show CDR1 as MGHDK and CDR2 as SYGVNS. The CDR3 loop spans 14 amino acids. Germline trimming cut 3 bases from V and 11 bases from J; bases unmatched to any gene: 10. The CDR3 is CASSDTDRGAVAFF. DNA of the CDR3: TGTGCCAGCAGTGATACGGACAGGGGAGCGGTGGCTTTCTTT.

The chain is built from TRBV13 and TRBJ2-7; 7 bases line up with TRBD1. Germline values: CDR1 PRHDT, CDR2 FYEKMQ (reference sequence). This CDR3 region has 15 residues. V shed 5 bases, J shed 3 bases, and the junction held 10 bases outside the gene matches. CDR3 DNA sequence: TGTGCCAGCAGCACGGGGACAGAGGAAGACTACGAGCAGTACTTC. Protein product: CASSTGTEEDYEQYF.

The chain links TRBV5-6 to TRBJ1-3; 7 nucleotides agree with TRBD1. Losses at the gene ends were 6 bases for V and 4 bases for J; bases not matched to a gene: 4. Germline V gene sequence: CDR1 SGHDT, CDR2 YYEEEE. The CDR3 runs 13 residues. The CDR3 sequence: CASNRGTGNTIYF. The DNA for the CDR3 is TGTGCCAGCAACAGGGGAACAGGAAACACCATATATTTT.

The chain is built from TRBV7-8 and TRBJ1-5; 8 bases are a match to TRBD1. There are 14 residues in the CDR3. Per the germline V gene, CDR1 is SGHVS and CDR2 is FQNEAQ. V gave up 5 bases and J gave up 3 bases; unmatched junction bases: 3. CDR3 sequence (DNA): TGTGCCAGCAGCCCGGGACAGGTCAATCAGCCCCAGCATTTT. Translating gives CASSPGQVNQPQHF.

V is TRBV18 and J is TRBJ2-2; no reliable D call. The ends were cut back, 0 bases at V and 1 base at J, with 6 bases in the middle. CDR3 size: 15 residues. Germline assignment: CDR1 KGHSH and CDR2 LQKENI. The CDR3 reads CASSPPLENTGELFF. In DNA, the CDR3 is TGTGCCAGCTCACCACCCTTAGAGAACACCGGGGAGCTGTTTTTT.

The chain employs TRBV28 and TRBJ2-6, with 8 nucleotides matching TRBD1. The CDR3 totals 17 residues. Germline V lookup: CDR1 MDHEN, CDR2 SYDVKM. V trimming: 7 bases; J trimming: 0 bases; junction bases outside the gene matches: 8. In DNA, the CDR3 is TGTGCCAGCATTTCGGCAGGGGGCAACTCTGGGGCCAACGTCCTGACTTTC. Translating it yields CASISAGGNSGANVLTF.

V and J are TRBV6-5 and TRBJ2-2; 9 positions agree with TRBD2. V lost 7 bases, J lost 5 bases, and 8 bases stayed unmatched. The CDR3 covers 15 residues. Germline CDR1 reads MNHEY; CDR2 reads SVGAGI. CDR3 in amino acids: CASTIAGVKTGELFF. The CDR3 nucleotides are TGTGCCAGCACCATAGCGGGAGTAAAGACCGGGGAGCTGTTTTTT.

This clone was counted a single time. The rearrangement uses TRBV7-2 and TRBJ2-7; 9 positions match TRBD2. This CDR3 spans 16 amino acids. Germline V gives CDR1 SGHTA, CDR2 FQGNSA. V gave up 3 bases and J gave up 0 bases; unmatched junction bases: 6. In DNA, the CDR3 is TGTGCCAGCAGCTTGAGGGCGGGAGGGTCCTCCTACGAGCAGTACTTC. Translating gives CASSLRAGGSSYEQYF.

The DNA for the CDR3 is TGCGCCAGCAGCCCTAACAGGGTTGGCGAGCAGTACTTC. The encoded protein is CASSPNRVGEQYF. V usage is TRBV4-3 and J usage is TRBJ2-7; the D gene is possibly TRBD1 (6 bases). Between the trimmed V and J ends, which lost 4 bases and 6 bases, there was a span of 13 bases. CDR3 length equals 13 residues. Germline V gene lookup returns CDR1 LGHNA and CDR2 YSLEER.